This T cell receptor (beta chain) came from a study of human T cells and chemical hapten exposure. In the study overall: Across samples, TCR yields varied, mostly owing to small differences in pooled library volumes.

Findings and caveats of the study: The study found that DPC sensitization did not change TCRs above 1 in 1000 frequency.

This clonotype showed up just a few times. Its antigen is unidentified. As to time point: healthy volunteer bleed at 6 weeks. It was unfractionated whole blood from which total RNA was extracted. V trimming: 7 bases; J trimming: 0 bases; junction bases outside the gene matches: 11. The CDR3 is 17 residues long. Germline CDR1 MNHNY, CDR2 SVGAGI (reference sequence). The library gave individual cDNA molecules unique molecular identifiers. MiXCR, applied by TCRdb to the RACE reads, yields one record per CDR3 protein. The data contain more than 75,000 distinct CDR3 sequences, approximately 8.6% of them singletons.

The sequenced sample was whole blood. The chain recombines TRBV6-6 with TRBJ1-5; 8 nucleotides align to TRBD1. This clonotype was sampled from a male donor in good health. Some clones in this sample may be carry-over from other donors' samples. In nucleotides, the CDR3 is TGTGCCAGCACCCAGGGGCACAGGGGGAATAGCAATCAGCCCCAGCATTTT. This sequence encodes CASTQGHRGNSNQPQHF.